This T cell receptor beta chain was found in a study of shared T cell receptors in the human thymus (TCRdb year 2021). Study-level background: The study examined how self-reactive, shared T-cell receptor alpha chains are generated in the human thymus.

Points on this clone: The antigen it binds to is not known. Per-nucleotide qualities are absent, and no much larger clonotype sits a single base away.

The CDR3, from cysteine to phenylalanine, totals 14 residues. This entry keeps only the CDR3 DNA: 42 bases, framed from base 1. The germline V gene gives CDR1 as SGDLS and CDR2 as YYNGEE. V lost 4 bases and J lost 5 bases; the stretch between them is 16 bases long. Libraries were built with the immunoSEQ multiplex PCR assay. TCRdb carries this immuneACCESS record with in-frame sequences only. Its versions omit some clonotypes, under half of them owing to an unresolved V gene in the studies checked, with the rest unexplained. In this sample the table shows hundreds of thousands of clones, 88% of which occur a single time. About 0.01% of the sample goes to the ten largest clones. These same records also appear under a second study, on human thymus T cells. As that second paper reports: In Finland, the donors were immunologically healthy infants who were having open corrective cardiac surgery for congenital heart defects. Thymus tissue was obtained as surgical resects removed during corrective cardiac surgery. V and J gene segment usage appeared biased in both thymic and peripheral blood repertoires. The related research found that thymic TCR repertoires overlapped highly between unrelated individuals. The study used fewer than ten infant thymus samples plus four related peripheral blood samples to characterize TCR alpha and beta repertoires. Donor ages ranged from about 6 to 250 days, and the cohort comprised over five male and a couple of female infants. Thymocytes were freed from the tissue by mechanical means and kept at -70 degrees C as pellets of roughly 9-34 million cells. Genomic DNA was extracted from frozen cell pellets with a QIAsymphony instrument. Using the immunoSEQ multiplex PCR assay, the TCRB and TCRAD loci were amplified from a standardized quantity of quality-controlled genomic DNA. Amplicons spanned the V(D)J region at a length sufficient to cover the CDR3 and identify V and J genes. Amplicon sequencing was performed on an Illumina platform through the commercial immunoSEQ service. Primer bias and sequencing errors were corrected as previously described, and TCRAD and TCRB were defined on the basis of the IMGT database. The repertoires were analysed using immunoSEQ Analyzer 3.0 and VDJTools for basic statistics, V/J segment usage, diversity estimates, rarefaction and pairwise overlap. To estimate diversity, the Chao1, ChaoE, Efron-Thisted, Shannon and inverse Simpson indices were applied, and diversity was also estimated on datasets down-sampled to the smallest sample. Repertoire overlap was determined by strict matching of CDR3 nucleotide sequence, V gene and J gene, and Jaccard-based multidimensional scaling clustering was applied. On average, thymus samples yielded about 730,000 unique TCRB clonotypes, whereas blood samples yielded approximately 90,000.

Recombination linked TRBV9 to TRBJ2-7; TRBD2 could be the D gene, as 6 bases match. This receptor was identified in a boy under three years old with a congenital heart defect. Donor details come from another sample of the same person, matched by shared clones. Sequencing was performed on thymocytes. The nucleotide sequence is TGTGCCAGCAGCCCGCGGCGGGGCCACCACGAGCAGTACTTC. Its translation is CASSPRRGHHEQYF. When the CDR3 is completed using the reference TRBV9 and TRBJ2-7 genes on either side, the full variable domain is DSGVTQTPKHLITATGQRVTLRCSPRSGDLSVYWYQQSLDQGLQFLIQYYNGEERAKGNILERFSAQQFPDLHSELNLSSLELGDSALYFCASSPRRGHHEQYFGPGTRLTVT.